This TCR beta chain was identified during a study of beta chain features in type 1 diabetes. Overall study results and limits: All four CD4+ subsets of Type 1 diabetes patients contained TCRB CDR3s that were moderately but significantly shorter.

This clone was detected a few times. Its antigen is not identified. The CDR3 is 14 amino acids. CDR1 is ENHRY, CDR2 SYGVKD, per germline. V was cut by 4 bases and J by 3 bases, with 10 bases left in between. The isolated RNA, all of it, was reverse transcribed, so expressed TCRB transcripts were what got sequenced. Mean read depth for naive, central memory and regulatory T cell samples was a few million reads. Repertoires were generated with immunoSEQ multiplex PCR, while TCRdb's copy carries only in-frame clones and drops some. The repertoire consists of a few hundred thousand clones, with roughly 13% occurring once and the leading ten covering around 0.016%.

This receptor was identified in a man aged 25 to 40 with type 1 diabetes. The chain joins TRBV10-3 to TRBJ1-5; D not certain. Material for sequencing was naive CD4+ T cells from blood. The CDR3 spells CAISGMRSNQPQHF. The DNA for the CDR3 is TGTGCCATCAGTGGTATGAGGTCCAATCAGCCCCAGCATTTT.